The present T cell receptor beta chain was sequenced within a study of glioma-infiltrating T cells. This clonotype was found many times. The CDR3 totals 13 residues. Germline-derived CDR1 and CDR2 are MNHNS and SASEGT. Trimming at V came to 11 bases and at J to 4 bases, leaving 7 bases not matched to a gene. Using RNA template, CDR3s of TCR alpha and beta were amplified with iRepertoire arm-PCR. TCRdb reprocessed the multiplex PCR reads via MiXCR and lists one record per CDR3 protein. The sample shows roughly 100,000 distinct CDR3 sequences, under 30% of them seen only once. This sequence was found in a human donor with low-grade glioma or glioblastoma, undergoing nonglioma brain surgery, or in good health (not recorded which). Sample: glioma tissue, nonneoplastic brain tissue, or PBMCs (not recorded which). The chain uses TRBV6-1 and TRBJ2-2, with 7 bases aligning to TRBD1. The CDR3 DNA reads as TGTGCCGGGGGACAGCTGAGCACCGGGGAGCTGTTTTTT. Amino acids: CAGGQLSTGELFF.